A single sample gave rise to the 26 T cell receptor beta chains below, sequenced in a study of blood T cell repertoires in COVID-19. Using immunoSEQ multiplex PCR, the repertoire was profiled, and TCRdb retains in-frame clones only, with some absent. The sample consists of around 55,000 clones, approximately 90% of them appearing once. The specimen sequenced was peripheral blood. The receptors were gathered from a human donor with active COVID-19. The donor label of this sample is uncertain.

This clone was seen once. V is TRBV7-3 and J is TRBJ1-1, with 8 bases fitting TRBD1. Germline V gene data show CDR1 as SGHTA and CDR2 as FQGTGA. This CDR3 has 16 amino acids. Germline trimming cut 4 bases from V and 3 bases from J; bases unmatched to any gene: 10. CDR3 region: CASSSGTGQGHTEAFF. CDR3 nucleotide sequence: TGTGCCAGCAGCTCAGGGACAGGCCAGGGGCACACTGAAGCTTTCTTT.

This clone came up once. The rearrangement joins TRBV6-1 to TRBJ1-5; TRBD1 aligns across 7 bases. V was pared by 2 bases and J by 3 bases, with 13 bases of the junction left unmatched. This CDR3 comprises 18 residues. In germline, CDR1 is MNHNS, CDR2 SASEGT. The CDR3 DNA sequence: TGTGCCAGCAGTGAATTCGGACCCGGGACAGCTAACAATCAGCCCCAGCATTTT. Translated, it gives CASSEFGPGTANNQPQHF.

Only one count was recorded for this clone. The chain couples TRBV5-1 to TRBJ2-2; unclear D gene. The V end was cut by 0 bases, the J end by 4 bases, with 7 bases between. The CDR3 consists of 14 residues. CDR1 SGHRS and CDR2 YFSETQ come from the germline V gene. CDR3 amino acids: CASSLEQSTGELFF. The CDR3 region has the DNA TGCGCCAGCAGCTTGGAACAGAGCACCGGGGAGCTGTTTTTT.

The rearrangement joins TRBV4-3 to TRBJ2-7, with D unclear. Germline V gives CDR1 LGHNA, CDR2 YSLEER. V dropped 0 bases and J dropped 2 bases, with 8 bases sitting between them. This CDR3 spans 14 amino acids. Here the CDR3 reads CASSQDCRTYEQYV. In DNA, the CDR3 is TGCGCCAGCAGCCAAGATTGCAGGACCTACGAGCAGTACGTC.

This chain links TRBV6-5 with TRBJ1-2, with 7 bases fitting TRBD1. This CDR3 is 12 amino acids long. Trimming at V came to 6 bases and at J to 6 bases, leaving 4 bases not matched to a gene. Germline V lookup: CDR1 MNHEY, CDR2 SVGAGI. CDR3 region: CASSDREDGYTF. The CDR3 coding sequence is TGTGCCAGCAGCGACAGGGAAGATGGCTACACCTTC.

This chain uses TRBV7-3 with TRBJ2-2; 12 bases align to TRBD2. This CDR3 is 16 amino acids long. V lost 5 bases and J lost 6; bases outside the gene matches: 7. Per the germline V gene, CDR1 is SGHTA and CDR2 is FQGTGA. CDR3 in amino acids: CASSRTSGVGAGELFF. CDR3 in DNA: TGTGCCAGCAGCCGGACTAGCGGGGTCGGTGCCGGGGAGCTGTTTTTT.

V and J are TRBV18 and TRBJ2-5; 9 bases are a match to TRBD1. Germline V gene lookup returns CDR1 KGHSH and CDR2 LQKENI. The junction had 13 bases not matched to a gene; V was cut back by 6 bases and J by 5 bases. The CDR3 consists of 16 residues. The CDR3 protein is CASSPMGQGIVETQYF. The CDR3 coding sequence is TGTGCCAGCTCGCCCATGGGACAGGGCATAGTTGAGACCCAGTACTTC.

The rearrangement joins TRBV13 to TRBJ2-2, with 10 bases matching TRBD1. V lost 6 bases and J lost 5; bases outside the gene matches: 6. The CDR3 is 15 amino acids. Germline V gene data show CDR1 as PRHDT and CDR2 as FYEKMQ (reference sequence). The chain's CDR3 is CASRRQGAGTGELFF. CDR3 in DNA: TGTGCCAGCAGGAGACAGGGGGCCGGAACCGGGGAGCTGTTTTTT.

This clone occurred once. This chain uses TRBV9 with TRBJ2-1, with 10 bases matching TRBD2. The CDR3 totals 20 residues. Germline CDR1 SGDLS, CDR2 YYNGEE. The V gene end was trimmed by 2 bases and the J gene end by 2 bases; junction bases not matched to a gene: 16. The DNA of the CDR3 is TGTGCCAGCAGCGTGGCGGGTGAGGCTAGCGGGAGAAGGGCCTACAATGAGCAGTTCTTC. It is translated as CASSVAGEASGRRAYNEQFF.

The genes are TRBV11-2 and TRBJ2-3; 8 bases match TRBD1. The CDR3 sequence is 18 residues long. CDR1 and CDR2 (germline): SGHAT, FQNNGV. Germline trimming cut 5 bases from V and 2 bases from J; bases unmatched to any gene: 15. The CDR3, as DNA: TGTGCCAGCAGCCCCCCGGGTTGGCAGGGGGCTTTCACAGATACGCAGTATTTT. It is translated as CASSPPGWQGAFTDTQYF.

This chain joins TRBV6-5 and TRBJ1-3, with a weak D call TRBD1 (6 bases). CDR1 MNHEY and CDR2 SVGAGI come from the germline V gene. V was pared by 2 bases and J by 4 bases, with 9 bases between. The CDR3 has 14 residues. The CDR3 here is CASSYGGRGNTIYF. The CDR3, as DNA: TGTGCCAGCAGTTACGGGGGCAGGGGAAACACCATATATTTT.

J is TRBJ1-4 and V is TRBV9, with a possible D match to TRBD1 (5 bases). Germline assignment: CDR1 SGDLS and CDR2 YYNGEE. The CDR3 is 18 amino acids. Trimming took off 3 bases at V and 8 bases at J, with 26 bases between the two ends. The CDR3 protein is CASSGFSSPGQLDEKLFF. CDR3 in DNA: TGTGCCAGCAGCGGCTTCAGCTCTCCCGGACAACTTGACGAAAAACTGTTTTTT.

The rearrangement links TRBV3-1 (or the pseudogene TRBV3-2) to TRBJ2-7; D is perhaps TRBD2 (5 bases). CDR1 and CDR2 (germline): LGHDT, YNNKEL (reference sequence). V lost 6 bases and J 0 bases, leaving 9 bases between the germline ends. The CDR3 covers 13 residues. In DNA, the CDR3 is TGTGCCAGCAGGTGGGCGGGCTCCTACGAGCAGTACTTC. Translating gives CASRWAGSYEQYF.

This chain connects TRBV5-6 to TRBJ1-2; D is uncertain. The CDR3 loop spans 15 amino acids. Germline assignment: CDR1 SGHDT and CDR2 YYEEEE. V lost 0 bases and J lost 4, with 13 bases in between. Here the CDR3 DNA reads TGTGCCAGCAGCTTGGGCTTCGGGGAGACCTATGGCTACACCTTC. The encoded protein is CASSLGFGETYGYTF.

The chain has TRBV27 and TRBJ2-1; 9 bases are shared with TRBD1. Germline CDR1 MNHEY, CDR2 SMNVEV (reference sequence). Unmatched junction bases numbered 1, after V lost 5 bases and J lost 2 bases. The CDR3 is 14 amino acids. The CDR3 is CASSRDRAYNEQFF. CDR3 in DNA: TGTGCCAGCAGTCGGGACAGGGCCTACAATGAGCAGTTCTTC.

CDR3 bases: TGTGCCAGCAGCCAAGATGTTGGGCAGACCTATGGCTACACCTTC. Amino acids: CASSQDVGQTYGYTF. The chain links TRBV14 to TRBJ1-2; D not resolved. The germline CDR1 and CDR2 sequences are SGHDN and FVKESK. The CDR3 totals 15 residues. Trimming removed 0 bases from V and 4 bases from J, with 12 bases in between.

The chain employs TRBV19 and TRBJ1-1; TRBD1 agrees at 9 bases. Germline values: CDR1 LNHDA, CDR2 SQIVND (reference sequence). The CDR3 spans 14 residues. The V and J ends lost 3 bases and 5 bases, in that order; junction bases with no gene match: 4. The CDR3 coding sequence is TGTGCCAGTAGTATTACAGGGGGCCGGACTGAAGCTTTCTTT. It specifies CASSITGGRTEAFF.

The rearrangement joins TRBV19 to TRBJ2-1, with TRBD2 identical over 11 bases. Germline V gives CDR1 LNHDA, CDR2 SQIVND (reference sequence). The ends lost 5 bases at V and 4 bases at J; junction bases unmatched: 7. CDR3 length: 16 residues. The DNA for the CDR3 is TGTGCCAGTAGTGGACTAGCGGGTCGAAGTTACAATGAGCAGTTCTTC. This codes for CASSGLAGRSYNEQFF.

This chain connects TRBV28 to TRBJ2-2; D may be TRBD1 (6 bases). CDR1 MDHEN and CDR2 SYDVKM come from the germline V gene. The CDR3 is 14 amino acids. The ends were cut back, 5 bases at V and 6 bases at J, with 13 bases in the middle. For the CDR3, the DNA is TGTGCCAGCAGTCCCTGGGACATTTCCGGGGAGCTGTTTTTT. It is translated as CASSPWDISGELFF.

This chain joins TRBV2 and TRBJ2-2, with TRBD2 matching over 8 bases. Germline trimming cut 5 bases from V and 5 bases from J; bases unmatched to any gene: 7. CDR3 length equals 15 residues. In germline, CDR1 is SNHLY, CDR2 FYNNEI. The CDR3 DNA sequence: TGTGCCAGCAGTCAAGAGTCTAGCGGGACCGGGGAGCTGTTTTTT. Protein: CASSQESSGTGELFF.

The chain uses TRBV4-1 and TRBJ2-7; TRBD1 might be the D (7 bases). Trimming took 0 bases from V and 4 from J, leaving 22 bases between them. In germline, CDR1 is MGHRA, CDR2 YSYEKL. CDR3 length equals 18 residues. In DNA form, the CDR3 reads TGCGCCAGCAGCCAAGATGCGGCCTCCAGGGGGGTGGGGTACGAGCAGTACTTC. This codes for CASSQDAASRGVGYEQYF.

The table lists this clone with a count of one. This CDR3 reads CASRLGQGVDIQYF. The CDR3 DNA sequence: TGTGCCAGCAGACTGGGACAGGGAGTGGACATTCAGTACTTC. The chain carries TRBV27 and TRBJ2-4, with TRBD1 matching over 9 bases. This CDR3 spans 14 amino acids. Looked up from germline, CDR1 is MNHEY and CDR2 is SMNVEV (reference sequence). The V segment lost 6 bases and the J segment 8 bases; nucleotides outside the gene matches: 8.

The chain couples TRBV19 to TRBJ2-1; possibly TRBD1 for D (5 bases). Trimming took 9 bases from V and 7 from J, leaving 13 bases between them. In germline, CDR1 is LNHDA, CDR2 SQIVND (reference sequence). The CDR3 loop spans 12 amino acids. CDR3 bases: TGTGCCAGCCAGAACAGGTGGAATGAGCAGTTCTTC. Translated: CASQNRWNEQFF.

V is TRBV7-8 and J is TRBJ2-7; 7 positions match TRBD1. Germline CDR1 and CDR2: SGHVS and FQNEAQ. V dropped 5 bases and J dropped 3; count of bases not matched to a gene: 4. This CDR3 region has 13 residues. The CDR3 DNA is TGTGCCAGCAGCAAGGACAGGTTCTACGAGCAGTACGTC. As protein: CASSKDRFYEQYV.

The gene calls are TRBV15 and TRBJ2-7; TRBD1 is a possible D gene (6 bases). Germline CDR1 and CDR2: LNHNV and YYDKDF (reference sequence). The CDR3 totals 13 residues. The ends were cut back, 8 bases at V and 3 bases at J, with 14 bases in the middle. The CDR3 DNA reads TGTGCCACCTCCGGGACAATCGACTACGAGCAGTACTTC. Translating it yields CATSGTIDYEQYF.

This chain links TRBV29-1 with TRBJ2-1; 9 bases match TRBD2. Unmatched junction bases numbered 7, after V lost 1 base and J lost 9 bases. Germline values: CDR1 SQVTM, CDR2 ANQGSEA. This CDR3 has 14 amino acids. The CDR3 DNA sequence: TGCAGCGTTGAAGGGCTAGCGGGGAGGGCTGAGCAGTTCTTC. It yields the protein CSVEGLAGRAEQFF.